The subject of this entry is one T cell receptor (beta chain). The CDR3 consists of 12 residues. The germline V gene encodes CDR1 MNHEY and CDR2 SVGAGI. Trimming shortened V by 11 bases and J by 5 bases, and 15 bases separated the two germline ends. The data belong to a study of blood T cell repertoires in COVID-19. As processed by the authors: Amplifying reference gene primers gave estimates of nucleated cell counts. The repertoire was sequenced with immunoSEQ multiplex PCR; TCRdb's copy has only in-frame clones and lacks some. V, J and clone size are those of that table, while D and trimming were read from the DNA. Seen here are under 350,000 clones, around 86% observed once, and the top ten hold approximately 2.6%. Each participant's cohort was designated according to participant-reported clinical history.

The sequence derives from a young woman who had recovered from COVID-19. Sequences were obtained from PBMCs or T cells enriched from blood (not recorded which). The chain is built from TRBV6-5 and TRBJ1-1; tentative D call: TRBD1 (5 bases). CDR3 DNA: TGTGCCTCGGGTTCGGGGGGGACTGAAGCTTTCTTT. Its translation is CASGSGGTEAFF.